A selection of T cell receptor beta chains follows, all from one sample in a study of control samples from healthy donors and cancer patients. Clones were read by immunoSEQ multiplex PCR, and TCRdb kept only the in-frame ones, dropping some. The sample shows 150,000 to 200,000 clones, approximately 94% of them seen only once. Sequencing used blood. The source is a woman under 30 in good health. Each CDR3 is given with its conserved first and last residue. The D gene is left open where the match is weak. Clone size is not always given. Where it is, it says once, few, many or a class for expanded clones.

NA TRBJ2-4 TRBD1 TRBV19 TGTGCCAGTAGTACCGGACAGGGAAACATTCAGTACTTC CASSTGQGNIQYF
NA TRBJ1-2 NA TRBV12-3/TRBV12-4 TGTGCCAGCAGCCAAAGTCGAATCTATGGCTACACCTTC CASSQSRIYGYTF
once TRBJ1-1 TRBD1 TRBV3-1/TRBV3-2 TGTGCCAGCAGCACGCGACAGGGCTTGAACACTGAAGCTTTCTTT CASSTRQGLNTEAFF
NA TRBJ1-1 NA TRBV19 TGTGCCAGTAGTAGTCGAGGCGTAGACACTGAAGCTTTCTTT CASSSRGVDTEAFF
once TRBJ2-4 TRBD1 TRBV5-1 TGCGCCAGCAGCTTGGCCAGGGGGCTAGACAAAAACATTCAGTACTTC CASSLARGLDKNIQYF
NA TRBJ2-1 NA TRBV28 TGTGCCAGCAGTTTATTGGTTGGGCAAAGGAATGAGCAGTTCTTC CASSLLVGQRNEQFF
NA TRBJ2-1 NA TRBV6-5 TGTGCCAGCATAGTATCCCCCTACAATGAGCAGTTCTTC CASIVSPYNEQFF
NA TRBJ1-6 NA TRBV28 TGTGCCAGCAGTCTACAGGGTTTTGATTCACCCCTCCACTTT CASSLQGFDSPLHF
NA TRBJ1-2 TRBD1 TRBV19 TGTGCCAGTATGTTCGGACAGGCCTCAAGGGCCTTTTTTTTC CASMFGQASRAFFF
NA TRBJ1-4 TRBD1 TRBV7-8 TGTGCCAGCAGCTTAGGCAGGGGGCTTGAAAAACTGTTTTTT CASSLGRGLEKLFF
NA TRBJ2-4 NA TRBV27 TGTGCCAGCAGTAAACGGGATAGCGAAAACATTCAGTACTTC CASSKRDSENIQYF
NA TRBJ1-1 TRBD1 TRBV29-1 TGCAGCGTTCCCCAGGGGGACACTGAAGCTTTCTTT CSVPQGDTEAFF
NA TRBJ2-2 TRBD2 TRBV28 TGTGCCAGCAGTTTGGTGACTAGCGGGAACACCGGGGAGCTGTTTTTT CASSLVTSGNTGELFF
NA TRBJ2-2 TRBD1 TRBV7-9 TGTGCCAGCAAGGACAGGGGAGGGACCGGGGAGCTGTTTTTT CASKDRGGTGELFF
NA TRBJ1-2 NA TRBV19 TGTGCCAGTAGTATACATAACGGCGGCTACACCTTC CASSIHNGGYTF
NA TRBJ1-1 TRBD1 TRBV28 TGTGCCAGCAGTTTATACCCCGGGACAGGGGGCCAGAACACTGAAGCTTTCTTT CASSLYPGTGGQNTEAFF